This T cell receptor beta chain was captured by sequencing in a study of graft-versus-host responses after intestinal transplantation (dated by TCRdb to 2020 to 2023). A note on the overall study: Multivisceral, liver-intestinal, or isolated intestinal transplants were received by the recipients. Samples from a few later patients were sequenced in-house on an Illumina MiSeq with MiXCR processing rather than by the commercial service. After intestinal transplantation, graft-versus-host and host-versus-graft alloreactive T cell clones were followed in the graft, circulation and bone marrow using bulk TCR-beta CDR3 sequencing. A cohort of under 30 intestinal transplant recipients, including one retransplant, was enrolled, and a few patients lacking pretransplant specimens were excluded. To identify alloreactive clones, pre-transplant mixed lymphocyte reaction products were sequenced and then compared with unstimulated pre-transplant donor and recipient T cells. A peak of at least 4% donor T cells among recipient peripheral blood mononuclear cells was the definition used for donor T cell macrochimerism. Every recipient was given anti-thymocyte globulin induction, then maintenance tacrolimus and steroids for roughly 3 years. Summary of the overall study and its limitations: The conclusions were limited by the relatively low number and heterogeneity of the intestinal transplant patients. High GvH to HvG T cell clonal ratios were observed in the allografts of patients with donor T cell macrochimerism. GvH clones were found in recipient bone marrow, and some of the GvH clones appeared earlier in ileal mucosa or blood, which is consistent with an intestinal mucosal origin. Early after transplant, peak levels of circulating GvH clones were found to be associated with declines in HvG clones.

From the cysteine up to the phenylalanine, the CDR3 has a length of 14 residues. The read is trimmed to its CDR3 DNA, 42 bases read in frame from base 1. CDR1 and CDR2 are read off the germline V gene (reference sequence) as MNHEY and SMNVEV. Unmatched junction bases come to 2, with V trimmed by 4 bases and J by 5 bases. Preparation of the library involved the immunoSEQ multiplex PCR assay. High-throughput TCR-beta CDR3 sequencing of genomic DNA from most patients was performed by Adaptive Biotechnologies. As for the original processing: TCR sequencing data were retrieved from Adaptive's ImmunoSEQ software for around 19 patients, whereas three other patients were processed with MiXCR and VDJtools. CDR3 nucleotide sequences shared between donor and recipient were removed because their origin could not be assigned. To be classed as alloreactive, a clone needed at least 2-fold expansion over unstimulated cells and a minimum CFSE-low frequency of 0.002% (template counts) or 0.001% (read counts). A clone was considered mappable if detected in the sequenced pre-transplant spleen, lymph node, or MLR CFSE-low populations of the donor or recipient. Cumulative frequency of alloreactive clones was calculated as a percentage of all sequences weighted by copy number. This is the immuneACCESS table as TCRdb keeps it, with only in-frame sequences that have V and J called. A part of the clones is gone; compared with another copy, unresolved V genes explain less than half, and the rest is unexplained. For V, J and clone size, that table is used; D and trimming come from the DNA. The sample contains some 69,000 clones, around 90% of them found a single time. The ten largest make up 6.5% to 8.5% of the sample.

Bone marrow was aspirated after transplant from the posterior iliac crest or another site chosen by the physician. On this clone: This clone's antigen is unknown. The input lacks base qualities; no much larger clone sits a single base away.

This receptor was taken from a human patient who received an intestinal transplant, so some T cells may come from the graft donor. The rearranged chain carries TRBV27 and TRBJ1-6, with 7 central nucleotides matching TRBD1. This sample comprised bone marrow, obtained 734 days after intestinal transplantation. The CDR3 protein sequence reads: CASSSGQHNSPLHF. In nucleotide form, the sequence is TGTGCCAGCAGTTCGGGACAGCATAATTCACCCCTCCACTTT.